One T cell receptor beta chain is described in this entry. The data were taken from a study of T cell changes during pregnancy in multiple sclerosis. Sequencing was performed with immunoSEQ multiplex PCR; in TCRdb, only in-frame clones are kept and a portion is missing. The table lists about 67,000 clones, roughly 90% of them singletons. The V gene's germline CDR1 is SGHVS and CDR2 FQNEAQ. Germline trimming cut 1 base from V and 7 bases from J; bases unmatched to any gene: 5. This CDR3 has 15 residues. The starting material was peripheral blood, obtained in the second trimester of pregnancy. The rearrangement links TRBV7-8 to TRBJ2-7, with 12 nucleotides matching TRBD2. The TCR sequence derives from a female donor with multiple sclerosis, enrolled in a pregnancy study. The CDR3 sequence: CASSLGSSGREEQYF. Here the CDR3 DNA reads TGTGCCAGCAGCTTAGGGTCTAGCGGGAGGGAAGAGCAGTACTTC.